The clone carrying this T cell receptor (beta chain) was picked up one time. Under the authors' procedure: The assay estimated nucleated cells by amplifying reference gene primers. Sequenced by immunoSEQ multiplex PCR; TCRdb stores in-frame clones only, minus some. D and trimming come from the DNA, and the V and J calls and clone size come from that table. The sample carries about 240,000 clones, around 83% recorded once. These data belong to a study of blood T cell repertoires in COVID-19. Study context: Acute and convalescent COVID-19 samples came from the United States, Italy and Spain. PBMCs, B-cell-depleted T cells, or T cells were the source of the cDNA or gDNA that made up the material.

This CDR3 is 13 amino acids long. Germline CDR1 and CDR2: MDHEN and SYDVKM. The germline V and J ends were trimmed by 3 bases and 6 bases, with 9 bases remaining between them. Sequenced sample: peripheral blood. V gene TRBV28 combines with J gene TRBJ1-5; unclear D gene. The TCR sequence derives from a woman aged 18 to 35 with acute or convalescent COVID-19. The DNA for the CDR3 is TGTGCCAGCAGTTTGCTATCCGGTCAGCCCCAGCATTTT. Its protein is CASSLLSGQPQHF.